Listed here are 4 T cell receptor beta chains from one sample, sequenced in a study of T-cell memory formation after mild COVID-19. Via MiXCR, TCRdb re-called the 5' RACE reads, giving one row per CDR3 protein. The sample includes about 560,000 distinct CDR3 sequences, roughly 18% of them seen just once. The specimen sequenced was PBMCs or a T cell subset sorted from them (not recorded which). These receptors all come from an adult woman who had mild COVID-19 (a few samples of this study predate the infection). Cell type and time point are not known.

This clonotype has only a few counts. The gene calls are TRBV29-1 and TRBJ1-2, with D perhaps TRBD1 (6 bases). Germline assignment: CDR1 SQVTM and CDR2 ANQGSEA. This CDR3 has 12 amino acids. Trimming left V 4 bases short and J 4 bases short, with 10 bases between. The CDR3 DNA reads TGCAGCGTTGGGGCAGGGGCCTATGGCTACACCTTC. It is translated as CSVGAGAYGYTF.

The gene calls are TRBV7-2 and TRBJ2-7; either TRBD1 or TRBD2 may fit D (6 bases each). Germline CDR1 is SGHTA and CDR2 is FQGNSA. V was pared by 5 bases and J by 2 bases, with 16 bases between. CDR3 length: 15 residues. CDR3 sequence: CASSPSPGAPYEQYF. CDR3 nucleotide sequence: TGTGCCAGCAGCCCTTCCCCGGGGGCTCCCTACGAGCAGTACTTC.

This clonotype was counted a few times. The chain links TRBV12-3 or TRBV12-4 to TRBJ2-3; TRBD2 is a possible D gene (5 bases). The length of the CDR3 is 15 residues. Trimming stripped 2 bases from V and 2 bases from J, with 11 bases between. The CDR3 coding sequence is TGTGCCAGCAGTTTATCTGAGGGAGTCACAGATACGCAGTATTTT. Protein: CASSLSEGVTDTQYF.

This clonotype has more than one count but fewer than ten. One end of the junction fails to match germline, which may point to a read error. The chain links TRBV5-1 to TRBJ2-3, with 8 bases matching TRBD2. This CDR3 is built from 15 residues. Germline lookup yields CDR1 SGHRS and CDR2 YFSETQ. In DNA, the CDR3 is TGTGCCAGCAGCTTAGTAGCGGGGAGCACAGATACGCAGTATTTT. It codes for CASSLVAGSTDTQYF.